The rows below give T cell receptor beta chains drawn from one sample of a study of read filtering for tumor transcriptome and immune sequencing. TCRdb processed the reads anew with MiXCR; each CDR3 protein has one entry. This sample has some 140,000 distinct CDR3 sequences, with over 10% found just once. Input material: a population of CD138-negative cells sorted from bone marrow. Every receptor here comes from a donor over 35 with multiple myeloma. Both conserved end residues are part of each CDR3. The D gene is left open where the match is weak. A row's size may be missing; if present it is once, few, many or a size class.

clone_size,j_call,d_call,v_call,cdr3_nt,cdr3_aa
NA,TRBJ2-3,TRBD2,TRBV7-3,TGTGCCAGCAGCGCAGGCCTAGCGGGATGCACAGATACGCAGTATTTT,CASSAGLAGCTDTQYF
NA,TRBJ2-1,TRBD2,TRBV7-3,TGTGCCAGCAGCTTGGAGGGCGGGAGGGCCTTTGAGCAGTTCTTC,CASSLEGGRAFEQFF
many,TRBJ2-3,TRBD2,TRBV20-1,TGCAGTGCCGGCGAACTAGCGGGAGGGCCGGGCACAGATACGCAGTATTTT,CSAGELAGGPGTDTQYF
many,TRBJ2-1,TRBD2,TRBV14,TGTGCCAGCAGCCAATCCCTAGCGGGGGGATCTTCCCTATACAATGAGCAGTTCTTC,CASSQSLAGGSSLYNEQFF
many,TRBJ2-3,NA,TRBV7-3,TGTGCCAGCAGCTTAATGGCGGGCTCTCGCACAGATACGCAGTATTTT,CASSLMAGSRTDTQYF
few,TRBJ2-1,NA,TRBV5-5,TGTGCCAGCAGCTTGGGGTGGAATGATCGGGATGAGCAGTTCTTC,CASSLGWNDRDEQFF
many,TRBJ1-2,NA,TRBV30,TGTGCCTGGAGTGTTCGTATTGCAGGGGTGGTAGTTAACTATGGCTACACCTTC,CAWSVRIAGVVVNYGYTF
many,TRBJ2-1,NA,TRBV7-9,TGTGCCAGCAGCTTAGCTGGGGGAGCCTACAATGAGCAGTTCTTC,CASSLAGGAYNEQFF
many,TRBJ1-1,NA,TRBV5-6,TGTGCCAGCAGCTTGGCGGGACAGAACACTGAAGCTTTCTTT,CASSLAGQNTEAFF
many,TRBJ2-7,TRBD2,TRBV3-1,TGTGCCAGCAGCCAAGTTGGAGGAGCGGGGAGTTACGAGCAGTACTTC,CASSQVGGAGSYEQYF
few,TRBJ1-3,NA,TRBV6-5,TGTGCCAGCAGTTACTCGGGGTTCGGCCCCGAGGAAACGAACACCATATATTTT,CASSYSGFGPEETNTIYF
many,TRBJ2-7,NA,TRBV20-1,TGCAGTGCTAGAGATGGGGGGATTGGCTACGAGCAGTACTTC,CSARDGGIGYEQYF
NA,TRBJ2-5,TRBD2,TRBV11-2,TGTGCCAGCAGTCGGACTAGCGGGAGTACGACTCAGTACTTC,CASSRTSGSTTQYF
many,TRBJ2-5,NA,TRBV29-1,TGCAGCGTTGAAAGGACCAGAGGGAAAGAGACCCAGTACTTC,CSVERTRGKETQYF
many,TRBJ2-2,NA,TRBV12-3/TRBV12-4,TGTGCCAGCTATTCACCGGTAGACGGGGAGCTGTTTTTT,CASYSPVDGELFF
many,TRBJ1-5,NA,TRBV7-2,TGTGCCAGCAGCCGAGATCCAGGGGATCAGCCCCAGCATTTT,CASSRDPGDQPQHF
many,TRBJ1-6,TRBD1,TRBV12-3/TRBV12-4,TGTGCCAGCAGGAGACAGGGGAATAATTCACCCCTCCACTTT,CASRRQGNNSPLHF
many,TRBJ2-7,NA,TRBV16,TGTGCCAGCAGCCAATCCCACACACAAGGGCAGTACTTC,CASSQSHTQGQYF
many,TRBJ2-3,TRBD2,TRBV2,TGTGCCAGCAGCCCAGGGACTAGCGCGGATACGCAGTATTTT,CASSPGTSADTQYF
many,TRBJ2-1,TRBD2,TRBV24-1,TGTGCCACCAGTGATTTGAGGGGGACTAGCGGGGGCGGTGAGCAGTTCTTC,CATSDLRGTSGGGEQFF
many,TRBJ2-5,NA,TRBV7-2,TGTGCCAGCAGCAGAACGGGGACCTACCAAGAGACCCAGTACTTC,CASSRTGTYQETQYF
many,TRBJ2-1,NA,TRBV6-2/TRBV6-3,TGTGCCAGCAGCCACGGGTCAGATTATAATGAGCAGTTCTTC,CASSHGSDYNEQFF
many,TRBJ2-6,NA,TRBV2,TGTGCCAGCAGCTCCCGATCCTCTGGGGCCAACGTCCTGACTTTC,CASSSRSSGANVLTF
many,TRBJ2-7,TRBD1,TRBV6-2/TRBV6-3,TGTGCCAGCAGCTCGGGACAGGGGCCGGGGGAGCAGTACTTC,CASSSGQGPGEQYF
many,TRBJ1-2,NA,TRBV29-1,TGCAGCGTGGGGGAGGGCCAGGGCCGGATCTATGGCTACACCTTC,CSVGEGQGRIYGYTF
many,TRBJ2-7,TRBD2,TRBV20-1,TGCAGTGCTAGCGGACTAGCGGGAGGGTCGTACGAGCAGTACTTC,CSASGLAGGSYEQYF
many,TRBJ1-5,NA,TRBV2,TGTGCCAGCAGTGAAGATCTCGGCAATCAGCCCCAGCATTTT,CASSEDLGNQPQHF
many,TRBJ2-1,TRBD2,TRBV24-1,TGTGCCACCTCAAGTAGAGCTAGCGGCTCCTACAATGAGCAGTTCTTC,CATSSRASGSYNEQFF
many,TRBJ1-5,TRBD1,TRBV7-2,TGTGCCAGCAGTTCCGGGACAGTAAATAGCAATCAGCCCCAGCATTTT,CASSSGTVNSNQPQHF
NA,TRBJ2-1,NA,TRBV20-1,TGCAGTGTTCCCAGGGACGATCGAGGGGATGAGCAGTTCTTC,CSVPRDDRGDEQFF
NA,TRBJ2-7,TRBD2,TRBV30,TGTGCCTGGAGCCCGGGACTAGGCTCGTCCGGGCAGTACTTC,CAWSPGLGSSGQYF
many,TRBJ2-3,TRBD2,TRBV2,TGTGCCAGCAGCCCTAGCGGGATGTCGACAGATACGCAGTATTTT,CASSPSGMSTDTQYF
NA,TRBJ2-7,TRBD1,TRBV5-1,TGCGCCAGCAGCTTGACCTCCGGGACAGCAGCCTACGAGCAGTACTTC,CASSLTSGTAAYEQYF
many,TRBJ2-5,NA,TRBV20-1,TGCAGTGCTAGAGTCACCCCCGGGACCCAGTACTTC,CSARVTPGTQYF
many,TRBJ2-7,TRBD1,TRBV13,TGTGCCAGCAGCTTCGGGACAGCGGCGGCGGGCTACGAGCAGTACTTC,CASSFGTAAAGYEQYF
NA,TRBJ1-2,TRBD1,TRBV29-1,TGCAGCGCCAGACAGGGAAGGTCTGGTGGCTACACCTTC,CSARQGRSGGYTF
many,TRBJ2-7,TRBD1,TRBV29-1,TGCAGCGTTGATAGGACAGGGGGCGCGGAAGAGCAGTACTTC,CSVDRTGGAEEQYF
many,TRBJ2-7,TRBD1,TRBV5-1,TGCGCCAGCAGATACTCGACAGGGGGCTCAGGACTATCAGGCCTCTACGAGCAGTACTTC,CASRYSTGGSGLSGLYEQYF
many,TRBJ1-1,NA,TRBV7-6,TGTGCCAGCAGCTTAGCCGGTGAGAACACTGAAGCTTTCTTT,CASSLAGENTEAFF
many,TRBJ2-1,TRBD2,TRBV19,TGTGCCAGTAGTACTAGCGGGAGTCACAATGAGCAGTTCTTC,CASSTSGSHNEQFF
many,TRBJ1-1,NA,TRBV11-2,TGTGCCAGCAGCTTAGGTGTGGCAGCCGAAGCTTTCTTT,CASSLGVAAEAFF
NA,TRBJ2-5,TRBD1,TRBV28,TGTGCCAGCAGTTTTAGGCAGGGGGCGACGGGGACAGAGACCCAGTACTTC,CASSFRQGATGTETQYF
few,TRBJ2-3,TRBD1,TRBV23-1,TGCGCCAGCAGTCAATCCCCGGGACAGGCGTACACAGATACGCAGTATTTT,CASSQSPGQAYTDTQYF
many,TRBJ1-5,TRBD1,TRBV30,TGTGCCTGGACCGGACAGGGGGGTCAGCCCCAGCATTTT,CAWTGQGGQPQHF
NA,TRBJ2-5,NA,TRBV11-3,TGTGCCAGCAGCCTACGGCCTAGCGAGCAAGAGACCCAGTACTTC,CASSLRPSEQETQYF
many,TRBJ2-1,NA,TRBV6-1,TGTGCCAGCAGTGAACGGGGCAGATCCTACAATGAGCAGTTCTTC,CASSERGRSYNEQFF
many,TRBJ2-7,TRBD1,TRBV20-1,TGCAGTGCAGCCGGGACAGACCCCTACGAGCAGTACTTC,CSAAGTDPYEQYF